The 12 T cell receptor beta chains reported below all come from one sample, sequenced in a study of cytomegalovirus exposure and HLA in healthy donors (dated by TCRdb to 2015 to 2018). The method was the immunoSEQ multiplex PCR assay. For the multiplex PCR, a mixture combining 60 forward primers for TCR Vbeta segments and 13 reverse primers for TCR Jbeta segments was used. TCRdb provides this immuneACCESS table in a form limited to in-frame rearrangements. Some clones are lacking; in checked studies, under half of them reflect an unresolved V gene, and why the rest are absent is not known. The sample table gives 70,000 to 80,000 clones. Around 2.5% of the sample comes from the top ten. Sequencing was carried out using PBMCs. The receptors originated from a man aged 35 to 55 in good health and CMV-seronegative.

The chain links TRBV2 to TRBJ2-7; 10 bases are a match to TRBD1. V lost 3 bases, J lost 2 bases, and 13 bases stayed unmatched. This CDR3 region has 18 residues. Germline CDR1 is SNHLY and CDR2 is FYNNEI. CDR3 sequence (DNA): TGTGCCAGCAGTGATACAGGACAGGGGGTCATCCGACCCTACGAGCAGTACTTC. Translation gives CASSDTGQGVIRPYEQYF.

The rearrangement joins TRBV19 to TRBJ1-5; TRBD1 matches 8 bases. The ends lost 5 bases at V and 6 bases at J; junction bases unmatched: 9. The germline CDR1 and CDR2 sequences are LNHDA and SQIVND (reference sequence). CDR3 length: 15 amino acids. CDR3: CASSLPGQVSQPQHF. In nucleotides, the CDR3 is TGTGCCAGTAGTCTTCCGGGACAGGTGAGTCAGCCCCAGCATTTT.

The chain couples TRBV5-1 to TRBJ1-1; the match to TRBD1 covers 7 bases. The CDR3 is 14 amino acids. V shed 2 bases and J 4 bases; nucleotides not matched to a gene: 5. Germline CDR1 SGHRS, CDR2 YFSETQ. Here the CDR3 reads CASSLDRVFTEAFF. DNA of the CDR3: TGCGCCAGCAGCTTAGACAGGGTGTTCACTGAAGCTTTCTTT.

V usage is TRBV30 and J usage is TRBJ2-5; D is unresolved. The CDR3 contains 14 residues. CDR1 is GTSNPN, CDR2 SVGIG, per germline (reference sequence). The ends were cut back, 2 bases at V and 5 bases at J, with 15 bases in the middle. This CDR3 reads CAWSLSPLGETQYF. The CDR3 DNA sequence: TGTGCCTGGAGTCTAAGTCCGCTGGGCGAGACCCAGTACTTC.

The chain carries TRBV9 and TRBJ1-3; 7 positions match TRBD1. Germline values: CDR1 SGDLS, CDR2 YYNGEE. After removal of 3 bases from V and 0 bases from J, the junction contained 3 bases not matched to a gene. The CDR3 spans 15 residues. CDR3 in DNA: TGTGCCAGCAGCGCCGGGACAGCCTCTGGAAACACCATATATTTT. It yields the protein CASSAGTASGNTIYF.

This chain joins TRBV18 and TRBJ1-4; no definite D call. Germline CDR1 reads KGHSH; CDR2 reads LQKENI. This CDR3 region has 15 residues. V was pared by 2 bases and J by 8 bases, with 15 bases between. CDR3 nucleotides: TGTGCCAGCTCACCAACCGTCGTACGAGGGGAAAAACTGTTTTTT. This encodes CASSPTVVRGEKLFF. The whole variable domain, filled in from reference TRBV18 and TRBJ1-4, reads NAGVMQNPRHLVRRRGQEARLRCSPMKGHSHVYWYRQLPEEGLKFMVYLQKENIIDESGMPKERFSAEFPKEGPSILRIQQVVRGDSAAYFCASSPTVVRGEKLFFGSGTQLSVL.

The V call is TRBV2, the J call TRBJ1-1, with TRBD1 identical over 8 bases. Unmatched junction bases numbered 5, after V lost 4 bases and J lost 4 bases. Germline loops: CDR1 SNHLY, CDR2 FYNNEI. The length of the CDR3 is 14 residues. CDR3 sequence reads: CASSGDRGGTEAFF. The DNA of the CDR3 is TGTGCCAGCAGTGGAGACAGGGGAGGCACTGAAGCTTTCTTT.

The rearrangement links TRBV7-9 to TRBJ1-5; unclear D gene. The germline V gene has CDR1 SEHNR and CDR2 FQNEAQ (reference sequence). CDR3 length: 13 residues. With 5 bases removed from V and 0 bases from J, the gap between germline ends came to 5 bases. CDR3 sequence reads: CASSLNSNQPQHF. The CDR3 coding sequence is TGTGCCAGCAGCCTAAATAGCAATCAGCCCCAGCATTTT.

V and J are TRBV11-1 and TRBJ2-3; 9 bases are shared with TRBD1. This CDR3 has 14 residues. Germline CDR1 reads SGHAT; CDR2 reads FQDESV (reference sequence). V lost 5 bases and J lost 5; bases outside the gene matches: 5. This CDR3 is CASSPRTGEDTQYF. The CDR3, as DNA: TGTGCCAGCAGCCCCAGGACAGGGGAAGATACGCAGTATTTT.

V gene TRBV13 combines with J gene TRBJ1-1; 7 bases align to TRBD1. Trimming removed 5 bases from V and 0 bases from J; junction bases left unmatched: 3. Germline V gives CDR1 PRHDT, CDR2 FYEKMQ (reference sequence). CDR3 length equals 14 residues. CDR3 in DNA: TGTGCCAGCAGCCTACAGGGGTTGAACACTGAAGCTTTCTTT. As protein: CASSLQGLNTEAFF. The full variable domain, with the rest looked up from reference TRBV13 and TRBJ1-1, is AAGVIQSPRHLIKEKRETATLKCYPIPRHDTVYWYQQGPGQDPQFLISFYEKMQSDKGSIPDRFSAQQFSDYHSELNMSSLELGDSALYFCASSLQGLNTEAFFGQGTRLTVV.

As for this clone: The junction does not match germline at one end; this may be a read error. The rearrangement joins TRBV7-7 to TRBJ1-1, with D hard to call. The CDR3 consists of 13 residues. Per germline, CDR1 SSHAT and CDR2 FNYEAQ (reference sequence). CDR3 loop: CASSREEGTEAFF. In nucleotides, the CDR3 is TGTGCTAGCAGCCGGGAGGAGGGAACTGAAGCTTTCTTT.

CDR3 DNA: TGTGCCAGCAGCTTTCCGGGACAGGACTATGGCTACACCTTC. Translated, it gives CASSFPGQDYGYTF. V and J are TRBV5-4 and TRBJ1-2, with 8 bases identical to TRBD1. From germline, CDR1 is SGHNT and CDR2 YYREEE (reference sequence). V dropped 2 bases and J dropped 3; count of bases not matched to a gene: 3. The CDR3 has 14 amino acids.